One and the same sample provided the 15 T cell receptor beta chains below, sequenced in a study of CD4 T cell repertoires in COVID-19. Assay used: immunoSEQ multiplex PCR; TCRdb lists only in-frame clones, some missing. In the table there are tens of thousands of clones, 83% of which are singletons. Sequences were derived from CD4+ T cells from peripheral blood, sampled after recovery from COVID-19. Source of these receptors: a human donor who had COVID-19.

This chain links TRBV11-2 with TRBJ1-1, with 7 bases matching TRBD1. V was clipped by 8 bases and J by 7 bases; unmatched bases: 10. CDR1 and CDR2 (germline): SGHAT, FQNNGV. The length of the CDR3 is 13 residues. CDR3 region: CASGLDRDIEAFF. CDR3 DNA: TGTGCCAGCGGCCTTGACAGGGACATTGAAGCTTTCTTT.

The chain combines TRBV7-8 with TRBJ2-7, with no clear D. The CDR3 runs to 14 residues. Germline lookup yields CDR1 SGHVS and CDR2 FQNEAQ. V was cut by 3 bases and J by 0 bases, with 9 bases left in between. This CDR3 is CASSFSGVSYEQYF. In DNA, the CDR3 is TGTGCCAGCAGCTTCTCCGGTGTCTCCTACGAGCAGTACTTC.

The DNA for the CDR3 is TGCGCCAGCAGCCCCCAACCAGGGATTTATGGCTACACCTTC. It is translated as CASSPQPGIYGYTF. This sequence joins TRBV5-1 and TRBJ1-2; D is possibly TRBD1 (5 bases). Germline V gene data show CDR1 as SGHRS and CDR2 as YFSETQ. The V gene lost 4 bases and the J gene lost 5 bases, with 15 bases spanning the gap. The CDR3 loop spans 14 amino acids.

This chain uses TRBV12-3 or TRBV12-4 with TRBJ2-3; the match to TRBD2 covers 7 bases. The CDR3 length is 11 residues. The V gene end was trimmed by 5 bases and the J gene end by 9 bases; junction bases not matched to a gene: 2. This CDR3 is CASSPGGTQYF. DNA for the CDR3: TGTGCCAGCAGTCCCGGGGGGACGCAGTATTTT.

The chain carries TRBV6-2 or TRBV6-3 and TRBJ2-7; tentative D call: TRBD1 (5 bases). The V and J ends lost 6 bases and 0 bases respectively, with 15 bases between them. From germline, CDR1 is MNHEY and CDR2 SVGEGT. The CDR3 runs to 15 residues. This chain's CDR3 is CASSTDSESSYEQYF. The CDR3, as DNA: TGTGCCAGCAGCACAGACAGCGAAAGCTCCTACGAGCAGTACTTC.

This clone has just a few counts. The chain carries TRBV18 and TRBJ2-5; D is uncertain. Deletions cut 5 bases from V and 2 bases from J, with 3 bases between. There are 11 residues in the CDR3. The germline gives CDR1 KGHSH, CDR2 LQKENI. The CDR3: CASSNQETQYF. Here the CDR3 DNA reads TGTGCCAGCTCAAATCAAGAGACCCAGTACTTC.

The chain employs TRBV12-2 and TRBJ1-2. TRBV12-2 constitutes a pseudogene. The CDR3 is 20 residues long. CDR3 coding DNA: TGTGCAAGTCGCTTAGCGGTATTGGTCCCTTGCTCCCGAGCTAACTATGGCTACACCTTC. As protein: CASRLAVLVPCSRANYGYTF.

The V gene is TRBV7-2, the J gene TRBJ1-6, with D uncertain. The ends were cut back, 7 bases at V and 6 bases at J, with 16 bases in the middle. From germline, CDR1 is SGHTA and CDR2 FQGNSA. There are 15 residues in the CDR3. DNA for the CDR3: TGTGCCAGCACTCTTTTCGGACCGACTAATTCACCCCTCCACTTT. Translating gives CASTLFGPTNSPLHF.

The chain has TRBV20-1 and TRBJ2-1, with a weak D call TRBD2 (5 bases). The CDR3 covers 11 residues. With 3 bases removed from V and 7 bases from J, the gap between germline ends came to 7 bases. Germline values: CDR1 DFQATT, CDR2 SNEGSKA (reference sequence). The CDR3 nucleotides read TGCAGTGCTAGTCGGACTAATGAGCAGTTCTTC. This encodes CSASRTNEQFF.

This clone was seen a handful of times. The CDR3 sequence: CASVPGGPNNEQFF. The CDR3 DNA is TGTGCCAGCGTACCGGGAGGGCCTAACAATGAGCAGTTCTTC. The chain recombines TRBV3-1 (or the pseudogene TRBV3-2) with TRBJ2-1; TRBD2 agrees at 8 bases. Germline lookup yields CDR1 LGHDT and CDR2 YNNKEL (reference sequence). The CDR3 is 14 amino acids. The V and J ends lost 8 bases and 5 bases, in that order; junction bases with no gene match: 8.

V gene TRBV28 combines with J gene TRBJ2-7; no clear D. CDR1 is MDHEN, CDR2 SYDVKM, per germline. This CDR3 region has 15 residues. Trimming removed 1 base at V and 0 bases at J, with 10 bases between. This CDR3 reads CASSLFTVSSYEQYF. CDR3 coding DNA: TGTGCCAGCAGTTTATTCACAGTTAGCTCCTACGAGCAGTACTTC.

The CDR3 nucleotides read TGTGCCAGCAGTACTGACACGTCTCAGCCCCAGCATTTT. The encoded protein is CASSTDTSQPQHF. The rearrangement links TRBV6-5 to TRBJ1-5; D not resolved. This CDR3 spans 13 amino acids. The V and J ends lost 5 bases and 6 bases respectively, with 11 bases between them. The germline V gene encodes CDR1 MNHEY and CDR2 SVGAGI.

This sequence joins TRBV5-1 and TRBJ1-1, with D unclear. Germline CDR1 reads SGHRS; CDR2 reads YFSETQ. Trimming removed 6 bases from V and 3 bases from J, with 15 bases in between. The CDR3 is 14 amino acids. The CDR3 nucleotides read TGCGCCAGCAATCCCTCGGGTCTTGACACTGAAGCTTTCTTT. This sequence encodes CASNPSGLDTEAFF.

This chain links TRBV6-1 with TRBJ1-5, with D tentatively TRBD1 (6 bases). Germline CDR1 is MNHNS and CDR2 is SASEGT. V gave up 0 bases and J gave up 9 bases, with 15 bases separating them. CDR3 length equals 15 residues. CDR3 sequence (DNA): TGTGCCAGCAGTGAAGCACCGGGACATCATTGGCCCCAGCATTTT. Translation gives CASSEAPGHHWPQHF.

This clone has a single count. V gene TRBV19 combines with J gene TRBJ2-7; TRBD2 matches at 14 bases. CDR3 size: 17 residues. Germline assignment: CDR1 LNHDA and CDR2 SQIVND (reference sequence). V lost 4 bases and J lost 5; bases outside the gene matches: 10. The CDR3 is CASSTAGTSGGWDEQYF. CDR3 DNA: TGTGCCAGTAGTACCGCCGGGACTAGCGGGGGCTGGGACGAGCAGTACTTC.